The next 29 T cell receptor beta chains were all read from a single sample in a study of T cell repertoires in cytomegalovirus infection. TCRdb passed the reads through MiXCR, listing each CDR3 protein once. The table records 750,000 to 900,000 distinct CDR3 sequences, about 27% of them present only once. Their recognized antigens are unknown. The starting material was cultured CD8+ T cells from PBMCs, obtained from culture after CMV antigen stimulation. These receptor sequences come from a human donor in good health (CMV status not recorded). Some clones in this sample may be carry-over from other donors' samples.

V gene TRBV13 combines with J gene TRBJ1-6; TRBD1 aligns across 10 bases. The V segment lost 4 bases and the J segment 3 bases; nucleotides outside the gene matches: 9. This CDR3 has 18 residues. The germline CDR1 and CDR2 sequences are PRHDT and FYEKMQ (reference sequence). The CDR3 loop reads CASSSTRDRGNYNSPLHF. CDR3 nucleotide sequence: TGTGCCAGCAGCTCGACTAGGGACAGGGGAAACTATAATTCACCCCTCCACTTT.

This clonotype was counted a few times. The chain recombines TRBV9 with TRBJ1-1; D gene unclear. CDR3 size: 14 residues. The V end lost 0 bases, the J end lost 3 bases, and 9 bases lay between the germline ends. Germline V lookup: CDR1 SGDLS, CDR2 YYNGEE. The DNA for the CDR3 is TGTGCCAGCAGCGTAGGGGTGGTGGACACTGAAGCTTTCTTT. This sequence encodes CASSVGVVDTEAFF.

This clonotype was found a few times. The chain employs TRBV7-8 and TRBJ2-1; the match to TRBD1 covers 12 bases. This CDR3 comprises 15 residues. V lost 4 bases, J lost 8 bases, and 6 bases stayed unmatched. Germline V CDR1 and CDR2: SGHVS, FQNEAQ. CDR3 sequence reads: CASSYRDRGLDEQFF. The CDR3 nucleotides read TGTGCCAGCAGCTACCGGGACAGGGGGCTGGATGAGCAGTTCTTC.

This clonotype was observed a few times. This chain links TRBV6-5 with TRBJ2-1; perhaps TRBD2 as D (6 bases). V lost 7 bases to trimming and J lost 8 bases, with 18 bases between them. The CDR3 extends over 14 amino acids. The germline V gene encodes CDR1 MNHEY and CDR2 SVGAGI. The DNA for the CDR3 is TGTGCCAGCAACCCCGGTGGGGGGATCGATGAGCAGTTCTTC. Residues: CASNPGGGIDEQFF.

This sequence joins TRBV15 and TRBJ2-1, with D possibly being TRBD1 or TRBD2 (5 bases each). The V and J ends lost 2 bases and 8 bases respectively, with 16 bases between them. Germline V gene lookup returns CDR1 LNHNV and CDR2 YYDKDF (reference sequence). The CDR3 length is 15 residues. CDR3 DNA sequence: TGTGCCACCAGCAGACCTCGGGACGGGACGTATGAGCAGTTCTTC. Amino acid sequence: CATSRPRDGTYEQFF.

The gene calls are TRBV5-1 and TRBJ2-1, with 11 bases matching TRBD2. The germline V gene encodes CDR1 SGHRS and CDR2 YFSETQ. Trimming at V came to 0 bases and at J to 0 bases, leaving 14 bases not matched to a gene. The CDR3 covers 21 residues. CDR3 DNA: TGCGCCAGCAGCTTGGTCCCCTCACTAGCGGGGGTCTCCAGCTCCTACAATGAGCAGTTCTTC. This translates into CASSLVPSLAGVSSSYNEQFF.

This clonotype was observed a handful of times. DNA of the CDR3: TGTGCCAGCAGGGACAGACAAAACTATGGCTACACCTTC. Translating gives CASRDRQNYGYTF. The genes are TRBV27 and TRBJ1-2; D is perhaps TRBD1 (6 bases). The CDR3 extends over 13 amino acids. CDR1 and CDR2 (germline): MNHEY, SMNVEV (reference sequence). V was cut by 6 bases and J by 2 bases, with 10 bases left in between.

This chain joins TRBV7-2 and TRBJ2-5, with D perhaps matching TRBD1 (6 bases). The CDR3 spans 16 residues. V lost 5 bases and J 5 bases, leaving 21 bases between the germline ends. Germline V gene sequence: CDR1 SGHTA, CDR2 FQGNSA. CDR3 nucleotides: TGTGCCAGCAGCCCTAGGACAGAGCATACCGTGGAGACCCAGTACTTC. It yields the protein CASSPRTEHTVETQYF. Combining the CDR3 with reference TRBV7-2 and TRBJ2-5 gives the whole variable domain GAGVSQSPSNKVTEKGKDVELRCDPISGHTALYWYRQSLGQGLEFLIYFQGNSAPDKSGLPSDRFSAERTGGSVSTLTIQRTQQEDSAVYLCASSPRTEHTVETQYFGPGTRLLVL.

This chain links TRBV6-1 with TRBJ2-7; D gene uncertain. The CDR3 spans 13 residues. Trimming stripped 8 bases from V and 1 base from J, with 12 bases between. Germline CDR1 MNHNS, CDR2 SASEGT. The CDR3 coding sequence is TGTGCCAGCCGATCCTCCGTTTCCTACGAGCAGTACGTC. It is translated as CASRSSVSYEQYV.

The rearrangement joins TRBV7-9 to TRBJ2-2; TRBD1 agrees at 8 bases. Germline trimming cut 3 bases from V and 4 bases from J; bases unmatched to any gene: 4. This CDR3 is built from 15 residues. The V gene's germline CDR1 is SEHNR and CDR2 FQNEAQ (reference sequence). This CDR3 reads CASSFDRGGTGELFF. CDR3 in DNA: TGTGCCAGCAGCTTTGACAGGGGTGGCACCGGGGAGCTGTTTTTT.

V gene TRBV29-1 combines with J gene TRBJ1-2; D is uncertain. The CDR3 consists of 11 residues. V lost 2 bases, J lost 5 bases, and 6 bases lay in between. Germline CDR1 SQVTM, CDR2 ANQGSEA. The CDR3 sequence: CSVESGYGYTF. The CDR3 DNA follows: TGCAGCGTTGAATCGGGGTATGGCTACACCTTC. The full variable domain, in which reference TRBV29-1 and TRBJ1-2 provide the parts outside the CDR3, is SAVISQKPSRDICQRGTSLTIQCQVDSQVTMMFWYRQQPGQSLTLIATANQGSEATYESGFVIDKFPISRPNLTFSTLTVSNMSPEDSSIYLCSVESGYGYTFGSGTRLTVV.

In this sample, this clonotype turned up a few times. The rearrangement links TRBV6-6 to TRBJ2-3, with TRBD2 matching over 8 bases. CDR1 is MNHNY and CDR2 is SVGAGI in the germline V gene (reference sequence). V shed 5 bases and J 4 bases; nucleotides not matched to a gene: 8. The CDR3 runs to 15 residues. In nucleotides, the CDR3 is TGTGCCAGCAGTCCACGGGGGGGCCTTCCAGATACGCAGTATTTT. This sequence encodes CASSPRGGLPDTQYF.

This clonotype was seen a few times. The chain joins TRBV7-2 to TRBJ2-1; TRBD2 matches 12 bases. Trimming cost V 6 bases and J 7 bases; bases outside gene matches: 1. CDR1 is SGHTA and CDR2 is FQGNSA in the germline V gene. This CDR3 region has 13 residues. The CDR3 here is CASRTSGGNEQFF. In DNA, the CDR3 is TGTGCCAGCAGAACTAGCGGGGGGAATGAGCAGTTCTTC.

The chain recombines TRBV6-1 with TRBJ2-3, with D possibly TRBD2 on 5 matching bases. The CDR3 spans 14 residues. CDR1 is MNHNS and CDR2 is SASEGT in the germline V gene. The V end lost 4 bases, the J end lost 2 bases, and 10 bases lay between the germline ends. This chain's CDR3 is CASSVLGFTDTQYF. The CDR3 DNA reads TGTGCCAGCAGTGTACTAGGTTTCACAGATACGCAGTATTTT.

J is TRBJ1-1 and V is TRBV7-6, with 7 nucleotides matching TRBD1. Trimming cost V 5 bases and J 5 bases; bases outside gene matches: 5. The germline gives CDR1 SGHVS, CDR2 FNYEAQ. This CDR3 contains 13 residues. The CDR3 spells CASSGRQGTEAFF. The CDR3 DNA is TGTGCCAGCAGCGGCCGACAGGGTACTGAAGCTTTCTTT. The full variable domain, with the rest looked up from reference TRBV7-6 and TRBJ1-1, is GAGVSQSPRYKVTKRGQDVALRCDPISGHVSLYWYRQALGQGPEFLTYFNYEAQQDKSGLPNDRFSAERPEGSISTLTIQRTEQRDSAMYRCASSGRQGTEAFFGQGTRLTVV.

The V gene is TRBV7-9, the J gene TRBJ2-1; 13 nucleotides agree with TRBD2. This CDR3 spans 17 amino acids. V lost 5 bases, J lost 8 bases, and 12 bases stayed unmatched. From germline, CDR1 is SEHNR and CDR2 FQNEAQ (reference sequence). The CDR3 region is CASSPRTSGGKRDEQFF. The CDR3 region has the DNA TGTGCCAGCAGCCCTCGGACTAGCGGGGGAAAAAGGGATGAGCAGTTCTTC.

Ten or more counts support this clonotype. The V gene is TRBV7-6, the J gene TRBJ2-3; no clear D gene. The ends were cut back, 5 bases at V and 3 bases at J, with 15 bases in the middle. Germline lookup yields CDR1 SGHVS and CDR2 FNYEAQ. The length of the CDR3 is 15 residues. The DNA of the CDR3 is TGTGCCAGCAGCGAATCCCTTACCTGGACAGATACGCAGTATTTT. It yields the protein CASSESLTWTDTQYF.

This clonotype was seen only a few times. V and J are TRBV7-6 and TRBJ2-7; 10 nucleotides line up with TRBD1. The CDR3 contains 15 residues. Per germline, CDR1 SGHVS and CDR2 FNYEAQ. The V gene end was trimmed by 5 bases and the J gene end by 2 bases; junction bases not matched to a gene: 6. The CDR3 bases are TGTGCCAGCAGCGACCAAGGGACAGGGGCCTACGAGCAGTACTTC. Residues: CASSDQGTGAYEQYF. Full variable domain (missing parts from reference TRBV7-6 and TRBJ2-7): GAGVSQSPRYKVTKRGQDVALRCDPISGHVSLYWYRQALGQGPEFLTYFNYEAQQDKSGLPNDRFSAERPEGSISTLTIQRTEQRDSAMYRCASSDQGTGAYEQYFGPGTRLTVT.

This clonotype has only a few counts. J is TRBJ1-1 and V is TRBV7-4; D gene uncertain. Per the germline V gene, CDR1 is SGHVT and CDR2 is SQSDAQ. V was clipped by 2 bases and J by 1 base, with 17 bases between them. The CDR3 has 17 residues. The CDR3 region has the DNA TGTGCCAGCAGCTTATCCCGTTTTCGAGACGAGAACACTGAAGCTTTCTTT. Its protein is CASSLSRFRDENTEAFF.

The chain has TRBV19 and TRBJ2-1; 8 nucleotides agree with TRBD2. Losses at the gene ends were 3 bases for V and 6 bases for J; bases not matched to a gene: 7. The length of the CDR3 is 15 residues. The germline CDR1 and CDR2 sequences are LNHDA and SQIVND (reference sequence). The CDR3 DNA reads as TGTGCCAGTAGTATGGTGAGCGGGGGCCCCAATGAGCAGTTCTTC. It translates to CASSMVSGGPNEQFF.

This clonotype showed up many times. The J gene is TRBJ1-2, the V gene TRBV12-3 or TRBV12-4; unclear D gene. The CDR3 totals 16 residues. The V end lost 5 bases, the J end lost 4 bases, and 20 bases lay between the germline ends. The CDR3 loop reads CASSPIDFRSAYGYTF. The CDR3 region has the DNA TGTGCCAGCAGTCCAATCGATTTCAGGTCGGCCTATGGCTACACCTTC.

V is TRBV28 and J is TRBJ1-1; weak D call: TRBD1 (5 bases). CDR3 size: 15 residues. V was cut by 2 bases and J by 4 bases, with 14 bases left in between. Germline lookup yields CDR1 MDHEN and CDR2 SYDVKM. In DNA form, the CDR3 reads TGTGCCAGCAGTTTAGCCTCATGGGGCAGCACTGAAGCTTTCTTT. Translating gives CASSLASWGSTEAFF.

This clonotype has more than one count but fewer than ten. This chain links TRBV7-9 with TRBJ2-7; weak D call: TRBD1 (6 bases). CDR1 and CDR2 from the germline V gene are SEHNR and FQNEAQ (reference sequence). The ends were cut back, 4 bases at V and 4 bases at J, with 17 bases in the middle. This CDR3 region has 15 residues. This CDR3 is CASSSAPQQGYEQYV. CDR3 nucleotide sequence: TGTGCCAGCAGCTCTGCCCCCCAACAGGGATACGAGCAGTACGTC.

V and J are TRBV2 and TRBJ1-1; tentative D call: TRBD1 (5 bases). Trimming pared 8 bases from V and 5 bases from J, leaving 15 bases between. There are 13 residues in the CDR3. Germline CDR1 SNHLY, CDR2 FYNNEI. The CDR3 sequence: CASPKRGATEAFF. The CDR3 DNA reads TGTGCCAGCCCAAAAAGGGGCGCAACTGAAGCTTTCTTT.

The rearrangement joins TRBV27 to TRBJ2-1, with 7 bases that match TRBD2. Germline CDR1 is MNHEY and CDR2 is SMNVEV (reference sequence). The CDR3 has 15 residues. V dropped 6 bases and J dropped 7; count of bases not matched to a gene: 12. CDR3 loop: CASSRAGTLGNEQFF. In DNA form, the CDR3 reads TGTGCCAGCAGCCGAGCGGGGACCTTGGGAAATGAGCAGTTCTTC.

The table lists this clonotype with a few counts. The chain recombines TRBV6-6 with TRBJ2-3; D possibly corresponds to TRBD2 (5 bases). Trimming stripped 7 bases from V and 4 bases from J, with 12 bases between. Germline CDR1 MNHNY, CDR2 SVGAGI (reference sequence). The CDR3 covers 13 residues. CDR3 loop: CASTPGVADTQYF. The CDR3 DNA reads TGTGCCAGCACCCCCGGGGTCGCAGATACGCAGTATTTT.

The rearrangement uses TRBV7-6 and TRBJ2-3, with 7 bases that match TRBD2. CDR3 length: 15 residues. Unmatched junction bases numbered 6, after V lost 5 bases and J lost 1 base. Germline V CDR1 and CDR2: SGHVS, FNYEAQ. The CDR3: CASSRGGARTDTQYF. In DNA, the CDR3 is TGTGCCAGCAGCCGCGGGGGAGCCCGCACAGATACGCAGTATTTT.

The CDR3 DNA is TGTGCCACCAGCAGAGATCGTTCAGTTATGTCCCCTAACTACGAGCAGTACGTC. Its protein product is CATSRDRSVMSPNYEQYV. The chain joins TRBV15 to TRBJ2-7; no firm D call. Germline V lookup: CDR1 LNHNV, CDR2 YYDKDF (reference sequence). The CDR3 length is 18 residues. The V end lost 0 bases, the J end lost 3 bases, and 21 bases lay between the germline ends.

The chain is built from TRBV2 and TRBJ2-3, with a tentative D call TRBD2 (5 bases). CDR1 SNHLY and CDR2 FYNNEI come from the germline V gene. Trimming cost V 5 bases and J 6 bases, with 15 bases left between them. The CDR3 spans 14 residues. The CDR3 loop is CASSLPDRTDTQYF. The CDR3 nucleotides read TGTGCCAGCAGTCTTCCGGACCGGACTGATACGCAGTATTTT.